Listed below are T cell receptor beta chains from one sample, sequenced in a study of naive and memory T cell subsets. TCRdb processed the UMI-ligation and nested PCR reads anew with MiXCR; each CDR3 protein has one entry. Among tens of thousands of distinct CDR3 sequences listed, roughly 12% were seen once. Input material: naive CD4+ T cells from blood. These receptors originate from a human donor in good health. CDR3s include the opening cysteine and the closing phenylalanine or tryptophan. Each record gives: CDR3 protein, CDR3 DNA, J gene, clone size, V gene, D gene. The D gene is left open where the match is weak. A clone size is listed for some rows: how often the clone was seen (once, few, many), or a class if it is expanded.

CSAKNSPNEKLFF TGCAGTGCTAAAAACAGCCCTAATGAAAAACTGTTTTTT TRBJ1-4 few TRBV20-1 NA
CASSSGQGIPFF TGTGCCAGCAGCTCGGGACAGGGGATTCCGTTCTTC TRBJ2-1 NA TRBV3-1 TRBD1
CATSGPSPPHDGRTQYF TGTGCCACCAGTGGTCCCTCTCCCCCCCATGACGGACGTACGCAGTATTTT TRBJ2-3 NA TRBV24-1 NA
CASSLDGWGIQETQYF TGCGCCAGCAGCTTGGATGGTTGGGGGATCCAAGAGACCCAGTACTTC TRBJ2-5 NA TRBV5-1 NA
CASRAIRPNEQFF TGTGCCAGCAGAGCCATCCGCCCCAATGAGCAGTTCTTC TRBJ2-1 many TRBV7-2 NA
CARLDEGYYGYTF TGTGCCAGGCTTGACGAGGGGTACTATGGCTACACCTTC TRBJ1-2 NA TRBV6-6 NA
CASSPTGLNSPLHF TGTGCCAGCAGCCCGACAGGACTGAATTCACCCCTCCACTTT TRBJ1-6 NA TRBV7-6 NA
CASSLSVGISYEQYF TGCGCCAGCAGCTTGTCAGTGGGGATCTCCTACGAGCAGTACTTC TRBJ2-7 few TRBV5-1 NA
CASSLELVAGNTIYF TGCGCCAGCAGCTTGGAATTGGTCGCTGGAAACACCATATATTTT TRBJ1-3 NA TRBV5-1 NA
CASSFPSDEQYF TGTGCCAGCAGCTTTCCCTCCGACGAGCAGTACTTC TRBJ2-7 few TRBV7-2 NA
CASSFERDNEQFF TGTGCCAGCAGCTTCGAGCGGGACAATGAGCAGTTCTTC TRBJ2-1 NA TRBV11-3 NA
CASSIMADNSNQPQHF TGTGCCAGTAGTATAATGGCAGATAATAGCAATCAGCCCCAGCATTTT TRBJ1-5 NA TRBV19 NA
CASSFSSGANTGELFF TGCGCCAGCAGCTTCAGTTCCGGGGCGAACACCGGGGAGCTGTTTTTT TRBJ2-2 few TRBV5-1 NA
CASHPGVTDTQYF TGTGCCAGCCACCCGGGGGTCACAGATACGCAGTATTTT TRBJ2-3 few TRBV14 NA